The T cell receptor (beta chain) under discussion was sequenced for a study of blood T cell repertoires in COVID-19 (dated by TCRdb to 2019 to 2021). Describing the broader study: Samples from collaborators originated in the United States, Italy and Spain and spanned both the acute and convalescent phases of COVID-19. The material from the prospective study consisted of cDNA or gDNA derived from T cells, B-cell-depleted T cells, or PBMCs. Deeply sampled blood TCRbeta repertoires from subjects exposed to, actively infected with, or recovered from COVID-19 were included in the dataset. The repertoires were released in a freely available public database meant as a resource for research on the immune response to SARS-CoV-2. The samples were drawn from the first 160 participants of the ongoing ImmuneRACE study and from 1,254 subjects provided by 6 global collaborators. Sample metadata almost always included a de-identified subject ID, COVID-19 status, age in years and sex. Where available, HLA class I and class II types were obtained from metadata supplied by the sample provider rather than from assay-based typing. Results the study describes overall, beyond this receptor: How much clinical and demographic metadata was included differed by source and by participant, and the metadata was provided uncurated.

CDR3 length: 13 amino acids, cysteine to phenylalanine. Only the CDR3 DNA is retained, 39 bases long and in frame from the first base. According to the germline V gene (reference sequence), CDR1 reads MNHEY and CDR2 reads SMNVEV. V drops 4 bases and J drops 4 bases, leaving 10 bases in between. Each collaborating institution followed its own protocols to collect whole blood in K2EDTA tubes. Collaborator samples were shipped for TCRbeta analysis as frozen whole blood, isolated PBMCs, or DNA extracted from either sample type. In its sample, this clone was seen once. Its antigen is currently not known. No quality values exist for individual bases; no much larger clone is one base distant. TCRbeta CDR3 regions were amplified from genomic DNA using the immunoSEQ Assay, a bias-controlled multiplex PCR. Under the source paper's analysis protocol: The number of nucleated cells in each sample was estimated by amplification of reference gene primers within the assay. To quantify the absolute abundance of each unique TCRbeta CDR3 rearrangement, sequence reads were collapsed and filtered. For each sample, productive Simpson clonality was calculated as the square root of Simpson's diversity index across productive rearrangements. Held by TCRdb, this immuneACCESS table contains in-frame sequences only and omits some clones. Under half of the omission traces to an unresolved V gene where checked; the cause of the rest is unknown. That table supplies the V and J calls and clone size; D and trimming were determined from the DNA. Recorded for this sample are tens of thousands of clones; approximately 79% of them occurred a single time. Of the sample, 45% to 60% is held by the ten largest clones.

Recombination joined TRBV27 with TRBJ1-1; confidence is insufficient to name the D gene. The sequencing sample was made of peripheral blood. The TCR was taken from a human donor in a cohort sampled during active COVID-19. The CDR3 region: CASSYSVRTEAFF. The DNA sequence reads TGTGCCAGCAGTTACTCGGTGCGCACTGAAGCTTTCTTT.